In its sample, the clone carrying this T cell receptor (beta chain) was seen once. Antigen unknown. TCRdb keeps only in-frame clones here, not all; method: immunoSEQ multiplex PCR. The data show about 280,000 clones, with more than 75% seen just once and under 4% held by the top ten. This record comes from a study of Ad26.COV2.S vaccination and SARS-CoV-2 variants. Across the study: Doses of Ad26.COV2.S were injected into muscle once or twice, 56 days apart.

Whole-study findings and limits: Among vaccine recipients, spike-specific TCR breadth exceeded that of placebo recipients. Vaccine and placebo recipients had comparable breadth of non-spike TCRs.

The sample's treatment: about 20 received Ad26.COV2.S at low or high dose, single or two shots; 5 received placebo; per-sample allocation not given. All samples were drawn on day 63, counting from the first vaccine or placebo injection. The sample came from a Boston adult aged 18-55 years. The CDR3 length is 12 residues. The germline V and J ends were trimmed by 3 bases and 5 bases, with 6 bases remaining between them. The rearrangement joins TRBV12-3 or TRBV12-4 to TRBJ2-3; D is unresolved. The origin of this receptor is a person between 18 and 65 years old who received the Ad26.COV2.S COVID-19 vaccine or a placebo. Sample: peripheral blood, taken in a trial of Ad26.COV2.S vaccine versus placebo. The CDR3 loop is CASSFNLDTQYF. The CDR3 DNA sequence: TGTGCCAGCAGTTTTAACTTAGATACGCAGTATTTT.